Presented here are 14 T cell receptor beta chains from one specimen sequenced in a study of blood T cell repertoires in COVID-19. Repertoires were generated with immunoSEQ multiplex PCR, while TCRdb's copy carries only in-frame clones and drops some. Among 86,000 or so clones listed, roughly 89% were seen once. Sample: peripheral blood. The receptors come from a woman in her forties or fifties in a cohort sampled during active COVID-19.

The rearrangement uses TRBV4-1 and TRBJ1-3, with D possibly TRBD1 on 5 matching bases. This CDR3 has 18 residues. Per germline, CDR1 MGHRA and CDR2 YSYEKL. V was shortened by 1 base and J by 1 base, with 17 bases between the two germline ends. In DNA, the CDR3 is TGCGCCAGCAGCCAAGGGCGCCTGTTCGGGACTTCTGGAAACACCATATATTTT. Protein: CASSQGRLFGTSGNTIYF.

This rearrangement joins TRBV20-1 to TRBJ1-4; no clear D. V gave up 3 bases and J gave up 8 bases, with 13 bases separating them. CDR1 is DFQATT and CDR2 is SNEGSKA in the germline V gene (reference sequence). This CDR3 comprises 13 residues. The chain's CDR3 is CSASSGIGEKLFF. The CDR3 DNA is TGCAGTGCTAGTTCGGGGATTGGGGAAAAACTGTTTTTT.

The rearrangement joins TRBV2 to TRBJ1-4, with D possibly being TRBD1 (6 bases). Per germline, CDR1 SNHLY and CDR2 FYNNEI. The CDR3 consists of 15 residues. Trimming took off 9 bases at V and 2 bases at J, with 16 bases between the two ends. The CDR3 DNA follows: TGTGCCAGTAGGGAGTGGGGGCTCACTAATGAAAAACTGTTTTTT. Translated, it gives CASREWGLTNEKLFF.

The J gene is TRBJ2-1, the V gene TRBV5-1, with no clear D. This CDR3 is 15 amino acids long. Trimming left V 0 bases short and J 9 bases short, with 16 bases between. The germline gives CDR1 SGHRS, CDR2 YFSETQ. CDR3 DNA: TGCGCCAGCAGCTTGGGGCCCATTAGGAACAGTGAGCAGTTCTTC. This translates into CASSLGPIRNSEQFF.

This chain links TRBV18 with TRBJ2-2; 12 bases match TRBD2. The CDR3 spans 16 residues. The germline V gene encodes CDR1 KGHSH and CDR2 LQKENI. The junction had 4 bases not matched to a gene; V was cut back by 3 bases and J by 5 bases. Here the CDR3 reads CASSPPGLAGTGELFF. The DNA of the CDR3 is TGTGCCAGCTCACCCCCTGGACTAGCGGGAACCGGGGAGCTGTTTTTT.

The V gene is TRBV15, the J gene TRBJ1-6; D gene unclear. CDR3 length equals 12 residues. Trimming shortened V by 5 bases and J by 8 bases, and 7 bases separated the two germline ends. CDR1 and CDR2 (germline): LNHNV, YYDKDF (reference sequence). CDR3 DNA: TGTGCCACCAGCCTAGGTGATTCACCCCTCCACTTT. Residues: CATSLGDSPLHF. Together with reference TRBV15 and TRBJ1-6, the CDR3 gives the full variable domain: DAMVIQNPRYQVTQFGKPVTLSCSQTLNHNVMYWYQQKSSQAPKLLFHYYDKDFNNEADTPDNFQSRRPNTSFCFLDIRSPGLGDTAMYLCATSLGDSPLHFGNGTRLTVT.

CDR3 sequence: CASSSPRGGAEQYF. The DNA of the CDR3 is TGTGCCAGCAGCTCCCCTCGCGGAGGCGCTGAGCAGTACTTC. The rearrangement joins TRBV11-2 to TRBJ2-7; D might be TRBD2 (5 bases). V was clipped by 4 bases and J by 7 bases, with 17 bases between them. Germline CDR1 reads SGHAT; CDR2 reads FQNNGV. This CDR3 comprises 14 residues.

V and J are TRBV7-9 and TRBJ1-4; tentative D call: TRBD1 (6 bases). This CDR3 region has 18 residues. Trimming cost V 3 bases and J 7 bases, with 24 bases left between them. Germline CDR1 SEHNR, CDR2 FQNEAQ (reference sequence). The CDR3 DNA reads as TGTGCCAGCAGCTTTAGCGCCCCCGGGGGGGCGCTGAGTGAAAAACTGTTTTTT. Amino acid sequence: CASSFSAPGGALSEKLFF.

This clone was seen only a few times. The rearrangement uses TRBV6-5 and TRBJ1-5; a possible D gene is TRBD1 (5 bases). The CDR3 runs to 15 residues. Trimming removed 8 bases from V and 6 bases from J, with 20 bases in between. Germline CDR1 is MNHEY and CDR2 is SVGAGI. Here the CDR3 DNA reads TGTGCCAGCGGCCACCGATGGGCGCAGGGTCAGCCCCAGCATTTT. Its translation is CASGHRWAQGQPQHF.

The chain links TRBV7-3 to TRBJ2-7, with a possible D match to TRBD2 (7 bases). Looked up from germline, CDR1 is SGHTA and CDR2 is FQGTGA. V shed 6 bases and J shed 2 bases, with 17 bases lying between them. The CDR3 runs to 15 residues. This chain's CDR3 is CASSVAAGAPYEQYF. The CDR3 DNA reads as TGTGCCAGCAGTGTCGCGGCGGGGGCCCCCTACGAGCAGTACTTC.

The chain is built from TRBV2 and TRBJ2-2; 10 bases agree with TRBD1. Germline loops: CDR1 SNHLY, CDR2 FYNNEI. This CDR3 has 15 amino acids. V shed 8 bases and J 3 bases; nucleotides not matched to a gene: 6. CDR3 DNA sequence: TGTGCCAGCGGGGGGACAGGGGTTTACACCGGGGAGCTGTTTTTT. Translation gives CASGGTGVYTGELFF. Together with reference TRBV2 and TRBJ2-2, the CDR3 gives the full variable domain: EPEVTQTPSHQVTQMGQEVILRCVPISNHLYFYWYRQILGQKVEFLVSFYNNEISEKSEIFDDQFSVERPDGSNFTLKIRSTKLEDSAMYFCASGGTGVYTGELFFGEGSRLTVL.

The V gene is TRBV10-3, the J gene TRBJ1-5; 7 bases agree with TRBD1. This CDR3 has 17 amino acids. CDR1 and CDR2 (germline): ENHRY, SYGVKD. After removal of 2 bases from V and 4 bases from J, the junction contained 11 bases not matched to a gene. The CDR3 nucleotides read TGTGCCATCAGTGAGGGACAGGCTGCCGGAGCGAATCAGCCCCAGCATTTT. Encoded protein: CAISEGQAAGANQPQHF.

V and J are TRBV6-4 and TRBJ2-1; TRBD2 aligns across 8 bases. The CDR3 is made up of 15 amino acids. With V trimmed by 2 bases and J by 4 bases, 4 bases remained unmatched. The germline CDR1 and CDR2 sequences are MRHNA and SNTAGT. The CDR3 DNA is TGTGCCAGCAGTGACCGGCTAGCGGGTTACAATGAGCAGTTCTTC. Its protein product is CASSDRLAGYNEQFF.

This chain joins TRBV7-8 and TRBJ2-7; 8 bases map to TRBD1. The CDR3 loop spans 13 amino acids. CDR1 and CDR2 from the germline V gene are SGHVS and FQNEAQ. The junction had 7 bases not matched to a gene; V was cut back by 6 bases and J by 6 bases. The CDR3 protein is CASRLDRAGEQYF. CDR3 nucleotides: TGTGCCAGCAGGCTGGACAGGGCGGGCGAGCAGTACTTC. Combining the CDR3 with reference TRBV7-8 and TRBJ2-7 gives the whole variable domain GAGVSQSPRYKVAKRGQDVALRCDPISGHVSLFWYQQALGQGPEFLTYFQNEAQLDKSGLPSDRFFAERPEGSVSTLKIQRTQQEDSAVYLCASRLDRAGEQYFGPGTRLTVT.